This T cell receptor (beta chain) derives from a study of blood T cell repertoires in COVID-19 (dated by TCRdb to 2018 to 2021). In terms of the full investigation: ImmuneRACE Cohort 3 recovered participants were defined by two consecutive negative NP/OP PCR tests, healthcare professional clearance, or symptom resolution. Samples covering the acute and convalescent phases of COVID-19 were provided by collaborators in the United States, Italy and Spain. The material from the prospective study consisted of cDNA or gDNA derived from T cells, B-cell-depleted T cells, or PBMCs. Deeply sampled blood TCRbeta repertoires from subjects exposed to, actively infected with, or recovered from COVID-19 were included in the dataset. The repertoires were released in a freely available public database intended as a resource for research on the immune response to SARS-CoV-2. The samples were drawn from two sources: the first 160 participants of the ongoing ImmuneRACE study, and over 1,000 subjects contributed by 6 global collaborators. The sample metadata nearly always contained a de-identified subject ID, COVID-19 status, age in years and sex. Where HLA class I and class II types were available, the types were taken from metadata supplied by the sample provider, not from assay-based typing.

CDR1 MRHNA and CDR2 SNTAGT are derived from the germline V gene. Spanning cysteine to phenylalanine, the CDR3 consists of 17 amino acids. The kept DNA is CDR3 alone, 51 bases in frame from the first base. V sheds 0 bases and J sheds 0 bases, leaving 11 bases between their ends. TCRbeta CDR3 regions were amplified from genomic DNA using the immunoSEQ Assay, a bias-controlled multiplex PCR. As for the authors' bioinformatics: The number of nucleated cells in each sample was estimated by amplification of reference gene primers within the assay. To quantify the absolute abundance of each unique TCRbeta CDR3 rearrangement, sequence reads were collapsed and filtered. For each sample, productive Simpson clonality was calculated by taking the square root of Simpson's diversity index across productive rearrangements. In TCRdb, the immuneACCESS table is reduced to in-frame sequences with V and J assigned. These tables do not hold every clone; where another copy was compared, an unresolved V gene accounts for under half, and the others remain unexplained. Clone size and the V and J calls come from that table; the DNA yielded D and trimming. Recorded for this sample are roughly 190,000 clones; 70% to 90% of them occurred a single time. The ten largest clones capture approximately 25% of the sample.

General findings and caveats noted by the study authors: Clinical and demographic metadata were provided uncurated, with the amount varying by source and participant.

Comments on this clone: Its cognate antigen has yet to be identified. No much larger clonotype is one base removed from it; base qualities were not supplied.

Participants in the prospective study were aged about 18 to 89 years, lived in about two dozen United States geographic areas, and enrolled through a virtual design. In the prospective study, participants were assigned to cohorts based on the clinical history participants reported in a screening survey and a study questionnaire. In the prospective study, whole blood, serum and a nasopharyngeal or oropharyngeal swab were collected from each participant by mobile phlebotomists. Over an approximately 2-month period, participants in the prospective study had the option of providing additional blood draws and questionnaires. Blood samples from the prospective study were shipped frozen or at room temperature prior to DNA extraction.

The TCR was taken from a middle-aged woman in a cohort exposed to, infected with or recovered from COVID-19 (not recorded which). Recombination linked TRBV6-4 to TRBJ1-4; the D gene lacks a confident call. Material for sequencing was PBMCs or T cells enriched from blood (not recorded which). The DNA is as follows: TGTGCCAGCAGTGACTCGACATTCCTTGCAACTAATGAAAAACTGTTTTTT. It translates to CASSDSTFLATNEKLFF.